The entry below describes one T cell receptor beta chain. Its specificity is unknown. The germline V gene encodes CDR1 SEHNR and CDR2 FQNEAQ (reference sequence). V was cut by 7 bases and J by 4 bases, with 16 bases left in between. This CDR3 region has 15 residues. This entry is derived from a study of CD8 T cells in ankylosing spondylitis. Libraries for TCR beta were made by quantitative 5'-RACE with molecular barcodes. TCRdb itself ran the 5' RACE reads through MiXCR, one entry per CDR3 protein. Altogether some 350,000 distinct CDR3 sequences are present, approximately 14% being singletons, with the ten largest covering approximately 1%. General study results and limits: Both synovial fluid and blood in reactive arthritis had previously been reported to carry some motif variants. In peripheral blood, disease-linked CD8+ clones occurred at relatively low frequencies.

Sequenced input: blood, either unsorted or a sorted T cell fraction (not recorded which). The sequence was collected from a male donor with ankylosing spondylitis or in good health (not recorded which). The chain is built from TRBV7-9 and TRBJ2-2; D possibly uses TRBD1 or TRBD2 (5 bases each). The CDR3 DNA reads as TGTGCCAGCACCCTAGTAGAGGGGCCCACCGGGGAGCTGTTTTTT. Protein sequence: CASTLVEGPTGELFF. Together with reference TRBV7-9 and TRBJ2-2, the CDR3 gives the full variable domain: DTGVSQNPRHKITKRGQNVTFRCDPISEHNRLYWYRQTLGQGPEFLTYFQNEAQLEKSRLLSDRFSAERPKGSFSTLEIQRTEQGDSAMYLCASTLVEGPTGELFFGEGSRLTVL.